This record looks at one TCR beta chain sequence and its context. This sample is part of a study of blood T cell repertoires in COVID-19. Overall study: Acute and convalescent COVID-19 samples came from the United States, Italy and Spain.

The V and J ends lost 0 bases and 6 bases respectively, with 9 bases between them. Germline CDR1 MNHEY, CDR2 SVGEGT. CDR3 length: 14 amino acids. Profiling relied on immunoSEQ multiplex PCR, and the TCRdb table lists in-frame clones only, not all of them. Of approximately 380,000 clones listed, 80% to 95% are singletons. This clonotype originated in a woman in her 40s who had been exposed to COVID-19. The source material was PBMCs or T cells enriched from blood (not recorded which). V and J are TRBV6-2 or TRBV6-3 and TRBJ1-5; D is possibly TRBD1 (5 bases). CDR3 residues: CASSYSGVGQPQHF. The DNA for the CDR3 is TGTGCCAGCAGTTACTCAGGGGTGGGTCAGCCCCAGCATTTT.